The 18 T cell receptor beta chains listed next were all sequenced from one sample in a study of graft-versus-host responses after intestinal transplantation (dated by TCRdb to the early 2020s). To prepare the library, the immunoSEQ multiplex PCR assay was applied. Drawn from immuneACCESS, this table holds only the in-frame rearrangements with V and J called that TCRdb kept. Clones are partly lost; checked studies trace under half to an unresolved V gene and leave the rest unexplained. Within this sample are 18,000 or so clones, with over 90% of them counted one time only. About 0.79% of the sample lies in the top ten. Material: PBMCs, obtained 23 days after intestinal transplant. These receptors came from a human patient who received an intestinal transplant, so some T cells may come from the graft donor.

This clone appeared once. This chain connects TRBV19 to TRBJ1-5, with D maybe TRBD1 (6 bases). This CDR3 is built from 16 residues. Germline CDR1 and CDR2: LNHDA and SQIVND (reference sequence). Deletions cut 7 bases from V and 6 bases from J, with 22 bases between. CDR3 coding DNA: TGTGCCAGTACCCCCATCGGGGGGCAAAGGAGTCAGCCCCAGCATTTT. Translation: CASTPIGGQRSQPQHF.

The chain combines TRBV2 with TRBJ1-5; TRBD1 aligns across 8 bases. Germline values: CDR1 SNHLY, CDR2 FYNNEI. J gave up 4 bases and V 4 bases, and 6 bases lay outside the gene matches. This CDR3 region has 15 residues. The CDR3 DNA sequence: TGTGCCAGCAGTGCGGACAGGGCCCGTAATCAGCCCCAGCATTTT. It yields the protein CASSADRARNQPQHF. Together with reference TRBV2 and TRBJ1-5, the CDR3 gives the full variable domain: EPEVTQTPSHQVTQMGQEVILRCVPISNHLYFYWYRQILGQKVEFLVSFYNNEISEKSEIFDDQFSVERPDGSNFTLKIRSTKLEDSAMYFCASSADRARNQPQHFGDGTRLSIL.

This chain connects TRBV2 to TRBJ1-1; D is possibly TRBD1 (6 bases). Germline-derived CDR1 and CDR2 are SNHLY and FYNNEI. The CDR3 extends over 15 amino acids. The V and J ends lost 2 bases and 3 bases respectively, with 13 bases between them. CDR3 nucleotides: TGTGCCAGCAGTGAATTGGAGGGGGAATACACTGAAGCTTTCTTT. This codes for CASSELEGEYTEAFF.

The chain carries TRBV30 and TRBJ2-3; D is uncertain. The CDR3 is 15 amino acids. CDR1 is GTSNPN and CDR2 is SVGIG in the germline V gene (reference sequence). The ends were cut back, 0 bases at V and 2 bases at J, with 12 bases in the middle. The CDR3, as DNA: TGTGCCTGGAGTGTATTTAACGAGAACACAGATACGCAGTATTTT. Amino acids: CAWSVFNENTDTQYF.

The CDR3 nucleotides read TGCGCCAGCAGCCAAGATCTAGGAGGCACCCAGAGAAACTATGGCTACACCTTC. The encoded protein is CASSQDLGGTQRNYGYTF. The J gene is TRBJ1-2, the V gene TRBV4-1; D not resolved. CDR1 MGHRA and CDR2 YSYEKL come from the germline V gene. The CDR3 totals 18 residues. The V gene lost 0 bases and the J gene lost 2 bases, with 19 bases spanning the gap.

This rearrangement joins TRBV7-9 to TRBJ2-4; D is perhaps TRBD2 (6 bases). This CDR3 comprises 18 residues. CDR1 and CDR2 (germline): SEHNR, FQNEAQ (reference sequence). The V end was cut by 5 bases, the J end by 2 bases, with 22 bases between. CDR3 sequence: CASSPGRGGVFTKNIQYF. The CDR3 nucleotides are TGTGCCAGCAGCCCCGGGCGGGGAGGAGTGTTTACCAAAAACATTCAGTACTTC.

The chain recombines TRBV2 with TRBJ1-2; D may be TRBD1 (6 bases). V dropped 6 bases and J dropped 2 bases, with 19 bases sitting between them. Germline assignment: CDR1 SNHLY and CDR2 FYNNEI. This CDR3 comprises 16 residues. The CDR3, as DNA: TGTGCCAGCAGGGATCGTACAGGGCATGTAAACTATGGCTACACCTTC. It encodes CASRDRTGHVNYGYTF.

The chain combines TRBV28 with TRBJ1-5; D ambiguous. Per the germline V gene, CDR1 is MDHEN and CDR2 is SYDVKM. The CDR3 consists of 16 residues. V was pared by 5 bases and J by 0 bases, with 14 bases between. The chain's CDR3 is CASSPTEINSNQPQHF. Here the CDR3 DNA reads TGTGCCAGCAGTCCCACAGAGATTAATAGCAATCAGCCCCAGCATTTT.

The chain links TRBV21-1 to TRBJ1-4; the table's TRBD1 call for D was not verified on the DNA. TRBV21-1 is a pseudogene. The CDR3 spans 17 residues. The CDR3 region is CASSKHRERATNEKLFF. CDR3 coding DNA: TGTGCCAGCAGCAAGCACAGGGAACGAGCAACTAATGAAAAACTGTTTTTT.

The gene calls are TRBV2 and TRBJ2-4; D gene ambiguous. Germline V gene lookup returns CDR1 SNHLY and CDR2 FYNNEI. The V end lost 6 bases, the J end lost 0 bases, and 6 bases lay between the germline ends. The CDR3 runs to 13 residues. CDR3 DNA sequence: TGTGCCAGCAGGAACCTAGCCAAAAACATTCAGTACTTC. Protein: CASRNLAKNIQYF.

The sample holds one count of this clone. V usage is TRBV15 and J usage is TRBJ1-5, with unresolved D. V lost 2 bases to trimming and J lost 0 bases, with 5 bases between them. The CDR3 contains 14 residues. Per germline, CDR1 LNHNV and CDR2 YYDKDF (reference sequence). The CDR3 region is CATSRMASNQPQHF. The CDR3, as DNA: TGTGCCACCAGCAGAATGGCTAGCAATCAGCCCCAGCATTTT.

The chain joins TRBV4-1 to TRBJ2-5, with D hard to call. CDR1 and CDR2 from the germline V gene are MGHRA and YSYEKL. This CDR3 is 14 amino acids long. With 1 base removed from V and 1 base from J, the gap between germline ends came to 7 bases. CDR3 bases: TGCGCCAGCAGCCAAGTTACTGGCCAAGAGACCCAGTACTTC. It is translated as CASSQVTGQETQYF.

The rearrangement joins TRBV27 to TRBJ1-5, with D possibly TRBD1 on 6 matching bases. The V gene lost 1 base and the J gene lost 7 bases, with 8 bases spanning the gap. Germline V gives CDR1 MNHEY, CDR2 SMNVEV (reference sequence). This CDR3 region has 13 residues. The DNA for the CDR3 is TGTGCCAGCAGTTTATACAGGGAACAGCCCCAGCATTTT. Its protein is CASSLYREQPQHF.

The J gene is TRBJ2-5, the V gene TRBV2; D may be TRBD1 or TRBD2 (5 bases each). Germline CDR1 SNHLY, CDR2 FYNNEI. V was pared by 0 bases and J by 4 bases, with 9 bases between. The CDR3 consists of 14 residues. The CDR3 DNA reads TGTGCCAGCAGTGAAGCGGGACCCCGAGAGACCCAGTACTTC. It translates to CASSEAGPRETQYF.

Here the CDR3 reads CASRSLSGQDQETQYF. For the CDR3, the DNA is TGTGCCAGCAGATCCCTATCGGGACAGGACCAAGAGACCCAGTACTTC. The J gene is TRBJ2-5, the V gene TRBV7-2; 8 positions agree with TRBD1. J gave up 0 bases and V 6 bases, and 9 bases lay outside the gene matches. The CDR3 runs 16 residues. Germline V gene lookup returns CDR1 SGHTA and CDR2 FQGNSA.

This sequence joins TRBV27 and TRBJ2-1; TRBD2 is a possible D gene (6 bases). Between the trimmed V and J ends, which lost 2 bases and 10 bases, there was a span of 18 bases. CDR1 and CDR2 from the germline V gene are MNHEY and SMNVEV (reference sequence). This CDR3 contains 15 residues. CDR3 region: CASSLRRERVTEQFF. For the CDR3, the DNA is TGTGCCAGCAGTTTACGACGGGAGAGGGTAACAGAGCAGTTCTTC.

The chain couples TRBV29-1 to TRBJ1-2; D gene uncertain. In germline, CDR1 is SQVTM, CDR2 ANQGSEA. V lost 1 base and J lost 7, with 4 bases in between. The CDR3 has 10 residues. CDR3 loop: CSVEGGGYTF. CDR3 nucleotides: TGCAGCGTTGAAGGGGGTGGCTACACCTTC.

The chain couples TRBV25-1 to TRBJ2-7; D may correspond to TRBD1 or TRBD2 (5 bases each). Per germline, CDR1 MGHDK and CDR2 SYGVNS. Trimming took off 5 bases at V and 3 bases at J, with 20 bases between the two ends. CDR3 length: 16 residues. This CDR3 is CASSQARGQSFYEQYF. Written as DNA, the CDR3 is TGTGCCAGCAGTCAAGCCCGGGGCCAAAGTTTCTACGAGCAGTACTTC.